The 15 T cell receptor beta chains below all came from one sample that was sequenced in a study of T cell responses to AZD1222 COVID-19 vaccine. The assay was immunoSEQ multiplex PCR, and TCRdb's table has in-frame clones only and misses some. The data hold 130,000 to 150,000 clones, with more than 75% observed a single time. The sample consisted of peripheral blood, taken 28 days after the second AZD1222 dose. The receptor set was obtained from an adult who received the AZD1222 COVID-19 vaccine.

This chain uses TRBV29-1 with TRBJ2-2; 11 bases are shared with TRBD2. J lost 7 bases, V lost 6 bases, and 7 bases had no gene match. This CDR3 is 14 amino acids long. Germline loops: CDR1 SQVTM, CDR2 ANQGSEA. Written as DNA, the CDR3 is TGCAGCGTCTACACTAGCGGGGGAAGCGGGGAGCTGTTTTTT. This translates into CSVYTSGGSGELFF.

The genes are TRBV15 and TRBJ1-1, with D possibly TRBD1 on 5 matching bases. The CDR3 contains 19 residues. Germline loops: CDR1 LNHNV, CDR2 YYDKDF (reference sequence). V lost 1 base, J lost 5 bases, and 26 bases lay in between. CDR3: CATSRGASGPRSGGTEAFF. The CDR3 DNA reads TGTGCCACCAGCAGAGGGGCGTCGGGGCCCCGCTCCGGGGGTACTGAAGCTTTCTTT.

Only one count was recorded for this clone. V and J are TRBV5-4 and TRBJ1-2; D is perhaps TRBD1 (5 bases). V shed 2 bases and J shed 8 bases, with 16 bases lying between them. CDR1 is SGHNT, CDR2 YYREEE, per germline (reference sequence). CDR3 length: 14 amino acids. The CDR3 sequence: CASSFSGKFVGYTF. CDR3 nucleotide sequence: TGTGCCAGCAGCTTTTCAGGGAAGTTTGTCGGCTACACCTTC.

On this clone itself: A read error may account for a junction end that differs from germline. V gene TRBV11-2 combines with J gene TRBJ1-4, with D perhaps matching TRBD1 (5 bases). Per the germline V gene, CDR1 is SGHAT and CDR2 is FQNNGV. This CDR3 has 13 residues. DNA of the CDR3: TGTGCCAGCAGCCTTCCCGACAGTGAACAACTGTTTTTT. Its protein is CASSLPDSEQLFF.

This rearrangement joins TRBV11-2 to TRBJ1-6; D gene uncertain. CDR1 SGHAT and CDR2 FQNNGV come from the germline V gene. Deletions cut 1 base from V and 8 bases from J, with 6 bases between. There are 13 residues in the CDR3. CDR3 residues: CASSLVFYSPLHF. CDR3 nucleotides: TGTGCCAGCAGCTTAGTTTTTTATTCACCCCTCCACTTT.

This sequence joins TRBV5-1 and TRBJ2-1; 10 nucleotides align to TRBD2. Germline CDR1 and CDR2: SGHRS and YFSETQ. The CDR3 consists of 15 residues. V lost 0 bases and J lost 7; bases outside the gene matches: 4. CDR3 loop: CASSLVSGRENEQFF. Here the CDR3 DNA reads TGCGCCAGCAGCTTGGTCAGCGGGAGGGAGAATGAGCAGTTCTTC.

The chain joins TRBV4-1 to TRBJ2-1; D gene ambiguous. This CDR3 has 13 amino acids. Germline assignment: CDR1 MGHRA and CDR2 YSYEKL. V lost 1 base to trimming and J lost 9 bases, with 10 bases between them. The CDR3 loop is CASSQGPPSEQFF. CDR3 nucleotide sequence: TGCGCCAGCAGCCAAGGTCCCCCATCTGAGCAGTTCTTC.

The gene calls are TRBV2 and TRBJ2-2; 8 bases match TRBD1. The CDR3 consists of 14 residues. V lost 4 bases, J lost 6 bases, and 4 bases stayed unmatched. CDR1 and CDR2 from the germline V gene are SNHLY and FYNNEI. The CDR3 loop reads CASSGQGAAGELFF. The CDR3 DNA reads TGTGCCAGCAGTGGGCAGGGGGCCGCCGGGGAGCTGTTTTTT.

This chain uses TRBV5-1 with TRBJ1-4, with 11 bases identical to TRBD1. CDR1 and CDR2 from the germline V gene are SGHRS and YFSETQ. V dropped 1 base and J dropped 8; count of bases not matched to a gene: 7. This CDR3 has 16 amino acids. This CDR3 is CASSLPGTGGPEKLFF. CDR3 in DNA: TGCGCCAGCAGCTTGCCAGGGACAGGGGGGCCAGAAAAACTGTTTTTT.

CDR3 sequence reads: CASSETTDYGYTF. CDR3 bases: TGTGCCAGTAGTGAGACAACCGACTATGGCTACACCTTC. V and J are TRBV19 and TRBJ1-2; D remains unclear. With 5 bases removed from V and 3 bases from J, the gap between germline ends came to 10 bases. Germline V gene lookup returns CDR1 LNHDA and CDR2 SQIVND (reference sequence). The length of the CDR3 is 13 residues.

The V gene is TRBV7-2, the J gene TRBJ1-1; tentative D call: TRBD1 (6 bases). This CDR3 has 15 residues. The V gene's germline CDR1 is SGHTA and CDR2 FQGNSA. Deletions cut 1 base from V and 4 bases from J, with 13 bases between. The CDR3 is CASSLDRAGSTEAFF. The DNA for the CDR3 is TGTGCCAGCAGCTTAGACAGGGCGGGAAGCACTGAAGCTTTCTTT.

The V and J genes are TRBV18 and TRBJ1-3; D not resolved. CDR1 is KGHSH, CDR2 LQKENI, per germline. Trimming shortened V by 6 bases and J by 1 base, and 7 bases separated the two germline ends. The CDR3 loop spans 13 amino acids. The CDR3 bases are TGTGCCAGCTCCCGGGAGTCTGGAAACACCATATATTTT. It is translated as CASSRESGNTIYF.

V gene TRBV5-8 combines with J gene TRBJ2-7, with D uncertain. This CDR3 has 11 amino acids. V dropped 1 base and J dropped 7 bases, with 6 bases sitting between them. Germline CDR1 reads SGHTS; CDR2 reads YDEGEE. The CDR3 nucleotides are TGTGCCAGCAGCTTGAGAGCGGAGCAGTACTTC. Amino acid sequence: CASSLRAEQYF.

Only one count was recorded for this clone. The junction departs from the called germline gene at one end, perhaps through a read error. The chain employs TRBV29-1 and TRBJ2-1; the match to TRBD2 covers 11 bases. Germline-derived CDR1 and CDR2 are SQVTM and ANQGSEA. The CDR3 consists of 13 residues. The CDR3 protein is CSVVTSGSSPGLF. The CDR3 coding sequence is TGCAGCGTTGTTACTAGCGGGAGTTCTCCCGGGCTCTTC.

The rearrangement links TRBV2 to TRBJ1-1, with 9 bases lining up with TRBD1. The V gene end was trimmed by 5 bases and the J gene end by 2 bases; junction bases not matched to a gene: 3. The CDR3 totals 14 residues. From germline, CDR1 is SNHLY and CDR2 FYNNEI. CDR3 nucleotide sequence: TGTGCCAGCAGTTGGGACAGGGCTAACACTGAAGCTTTCTTT. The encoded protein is CASSWDRANTEAFF.